This TCR beta chain was recovered during a study of control samples from healthy donors and cancer patients (dated by TCRdb to about 2020). CDR1 and CDR2 were assigned from the germline V gene as SGDLS and YYNGEE. V loses 1 base at its end and J loses 4 bases; junction bases beyond the gene matches: 9. Spanning cysteine to phenylalanine, the CDR3 consists of 16 amino acids. Just CDR3 DNA is preserved here, 48 bases in frame from base 1. Libraries were made using the immunoSEQ multiplex PCR assay. Sourced from immuneACCESS, this table was stored by TCRdb with only in-frame sequences that have V and J called. A share of the clones is absent; for the studies checked, an unresolved V gene accounts for under half, and the remainder has no known explanation. The sample records tens of thousands of clones, 70% to 90% of which are singletons. Around a fifth of the sample lies in the top ten. For this clone: Its target antigen remains unknown. One base away there is no much larger clone; base qualities are not given.

Source material: blood. The receptor was derived from a young man in good health. The chain was built from TRBV9 and TRBJ2-3; 7 nucleotides in the junction match TRBD2. The CDR3 protein is CASSVRAGENPDTQYF. Here is the DNA: TGTGCCAGCAGCGTAAGGGCGGGGGAGAACCCAGATACGCAGTATTTT.